This T cell receptor beta chain was identified in a study of blood T cell repertoires in COVID-19. Individuals aged about 18 to 100 years were recruited from 24 US areas. Cohorts were assigned according to the clinical history that participants reported. Source study methods: Using reference gene primer amplification, nucleated cell counts were estimated. Libraries were prepared by immunoSEQ multiplex PCR; TCRdb keeps only in-frame clonotypes and omits some of them. V and J calls and clone size are those listed in that table; D and trimming were worked out from the DNA. This table holds roughly 250,000 clones, 88% found once. The sequencing input was PBMCs or T cells enriched from blood (not recorded which). The sequence was collected from a woman aged 40 to 50 who had been exposed to COVID-19.

This CDR3 is CASSTWGRGHYEQYF. The CDR3 DNA reads TGTGCCAGCAGCACCTGGGGGCGGGGGCACTACGAGCAGTACTTC. V and J are TRBV6-2 or TRBV6-3 and TRBJ2-7; D is perhaps TRBD2 (7 bases). This CDR3 is 15 amino acids long. CDR1 and CDR2 from the germline V gene are MNHEY and SVGEGT. The germline V and J ends were trimmed by 6 bases and 3 bases, with 18 bases remaining between them.